Listed below are T cell receptor beta chains from one sample, sequenced in a study of cytomegalovirus exposure and HLA in healthy donors. TCRdb's copy holds only in-frame clones and misses some; the assay was immunoSEQ multiplex PCR. This table holds 100,000 to 150,000 clones, 60% to 85% found once. Sequencing used PBMCs. These receptors originate from a female donor in good health and CMV-seronegative. CDR3s include the opening cysteine and the closing phenylalanine or tryptophan. A D gene is named only where the DNA matches it firmly.

V gene | D gene | CDR3 protein
TRBV19 | TRBD1 | CASSPGQENTEAFF
TRBV6-1 | TRBD1 | CASSDPTAGQAMAQHF
TRBV2 | NA | CASSERRGTRQFF
TRBV29-1 | NA | CSVRGSFHEQYF
TRBV5-6 | TRBD1 | CASNKNRGDYEQYF
TRBV4-2 | TRBD2 | CASSQFAGGSYEQYF
TRBV19 | NA | CASSRGLAQTSSYNEQFF
TRBV30 | NA | CAWSWAGSSYGYTF
TRBV7-8 | TRBD1 | CASSLGGTANSPLHF
TRBV4-2 | NA | CASSPRGRFSGANVLTF
TRBV5-1 | TRBD1 | CASSSTGGTEAFF
TRBV2 | NA | CATDTQGISTDTQYF
TRBV7-9 | TRBD1 | CASSFLSRGSTEAFF
TRBV14 | NA | CASSQELGVRNTEAFF
TRBV10-2 | NA | CASSDVGDGYTF
TRBV7-3 | NA | CASSLGGFPNEQFF
TRBV11-2 | TRBD1 | CASSSTTGANGYTF
TRBV25-1 | TRBD2 | CASSGGTGPHTYEQYF
TRBV11-2 | NA | CASSVTGISTGELFF
TRBV2 | TRBD1 | CASRGTDLKYYGYTF
TRBV6-5 | TRBD2 | CATKAGGTVFEQFF
TRBV6-6 | NA | CASSYLTPLGTGELFF
TRBV21-1 | NA | CASSKGLPGEWETQYF
TRBV7-9 | TRBD1 | CSSSRGQGGRNTIYF
TRBV7-3 | NA | CASSPTGADTQYF
TRBV6-1 | TRBD1 | CASSEGGDRKAFF
TRBV19 | NA | CASSRYRDSNQPQHF
TRBV9 | NA | CASSVDRNEQFF
TRBV4-1 | TRBD2 | CASSRVLAGGPSTDTQYF
TRBV9 | NA | CASSVGLYTEAFF
TRBV19 | NA | CASSISPGANVLTF
TRBV11-2 | TRBD1 | CASSVTGEAGELFF
TRBV11-3 | NA | CASSPRERDTQYF
TRBV28 | NA | CAIPGLAYNEQFF
TRBV6-1 | NA | CASTDGGAGLTEAFF
TRBV5-1 | TRBD2 | CASGTTSGSSYNEQFF
TRBV9 | NA | CASSVAGNNEKLFF
TRBV2 | NA | CASSEQGSFYEQYF
TRBV4-1 | NA | CASSQTRQEAQYF
TRBV11-2 | TRBD1 | CASSLFSESGGAKNIQYF
TRBV6-1 | TRBD1 | CASSKSGGQGYEQYF
TRBV7-8 | NA | CASARGGLKEKLFF
TRBV19 | TRBD2 | CASSMGLAGASSYNEQFF